These 5 T cell receptor beta chains share one sample of origin, sequenced in a study of shared clonotypes between healthy human individuals. Sequenced by immunoSEQ multiplex PCR; TCRdb stores in-frame clones only, minus some. This table holds under 150,000 clones, 55% to 80% found once. The sample was memory CD8+ T cells sorted from blood. Subset specified: CD45RO+ cells pooled with CCR7-negative TemRA cells. All receptors derive from a woman between 25 and 40 years old in good health.

The V gene is TRBV27, the J gene TRBJ2-7; D gene unclear. Trimming took off 4 bases at V and 5 bases at J, with 18 bases between the two ends. The germline CDR1 and CDR2 sequences are MNHEY and SMNVEV (reference sequence). The CDR3 contains 15 residues. This CDR3 reads CASSSFGPTMDEQYF. In DNA form, the CDR3 reads TGTGCCAGCAGTTCCTTCGGTCCAACCATGGACGAGCAGTACTTC.

The sample holds many counts of this clone. The chain links TRBV16 to TRBJ2-1; 9 bases map to TRBD2. The germline V gene has CDR1 KGHSY and CDR2 FQNENV. There are 17 residues in the CDR3. The V segment lost 0 bases and the J segment 3 bases; nucleotides outside the gene matches: 6. Written as DNA, the CDR3 is TGTGCCAGCAGCCAATCGATGGCTAGCGGGGACTACAATGAGCAGTTCTTC. Translated, it gives CASSQSMASGDYNEQFF.

J is TRBJ2-5 and V is TRBV19, with 8 bases lining up with TRBD2. Per germline, CDR1 LNHDA and CDR2 SQIVND (reference sequence). With V trimmed by 3 bases and J by 5 bases, 8 bases remained unmatched. The CDR3 is 15 residues long. CDR3 region: CASSMTSVLKETQYF. CDR3 DNA: TGTGCCAGTAGTATGACTAGCGTCCTAAAGGAGACCCAGTACTTC.

This clone has just one count. This chain connects TRBV5-1 to TRBJ1-3; 8 nucleotides agree with TRBD1. Germline values: CDR1 SGHRS, CDR2 YFSETQ. There are 16 residues in the CDR3. The ends lost 2 bases at V and 4 bases at J; junction bases unmatched: 8. The CDR3: CASSFSAGGAGNTIYF. The CDR3 nucleotides are TGCGCCAGCAGCTTCTCGGCAGGGGGCGCGGGAAACACCATATATTTT.

The chain combines TRBV5-1 with TRBJ1-1; 11 bases line up with TRBD1. J gave up 4 bases and V 4 bases, and 12 bases lay outside the gene matches. The CDR3 is 17 residues long. Per germline, CDR1 SGHRS and CDR2 YFSETQ. CDR3 in DNA: TGCGCCAGCAGCCCTTGGACAGGGGGCCTCCAGGGCACTGAAGCTTTCTTT. It codes for CASSPWTGGLQGTEAFF.